The text below deals with one TCR beta chain. Its specificity is unknown. This sample is part of a study of T cell responses to AZD1222 COVID-19 vaccine. The CDR3 is 13 residues long. V was pared by 8 bases and J by 2 bases, with 13 bases between. Germline V gene sequence: CDR1 MNHEY, CDR2 SVGAGI. Study results and caveats: Nearly half of spike-specific TCRs reportedly go after variant regions that carry no mutations. Researchers report vaccine-associated CD4 TCRs spanning spike, with dominance at 160-218 and 743-854.

Generated by immunoSEQ multiplex PCR, the TCRdb table keeps only in-frame clones and is missing some. There are about 140,000 clones in the sample; roughly 90% occur only once, and approximately 5.4% lies in the top ten. The V call is TRBV6-5, the J call TRBJ2-7; no clear D gene. The material sequenced was peripheral blood, taken on day 0 of AZD1222 vaccination. This receptor was taken from an adult in good health. The CDR3 protein is CASRFLGAYEQYF. CDR3 DNA: TGTGCCAGCCGGTTCTTAGGTGCCTACGAGCAGTACTTC.